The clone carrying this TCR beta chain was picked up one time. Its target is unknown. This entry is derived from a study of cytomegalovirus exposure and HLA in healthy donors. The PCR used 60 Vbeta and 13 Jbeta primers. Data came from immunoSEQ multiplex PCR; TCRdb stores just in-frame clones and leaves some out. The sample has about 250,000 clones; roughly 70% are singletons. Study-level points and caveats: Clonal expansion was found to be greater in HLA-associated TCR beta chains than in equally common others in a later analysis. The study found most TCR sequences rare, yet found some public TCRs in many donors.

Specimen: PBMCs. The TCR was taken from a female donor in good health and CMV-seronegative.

The CDR3 sequence: CAINRGLAGTGEQFF. The CDR3 bases are TGTGCCATCAACCGTGGGCTAGCGGGGACTGGTGAGCAGTTCTTC. The V and J genes are TRBV10-3 and TRBJ2-1; 9 bases fit TRBD2. This CDR3 comprises 15 residues. The V and J ends lost 7 bases and 9 bases, in that order; junction bases with no gene match: 13. Germline V gene sequence: CDR1 ENHRY, CDR2 SYGVKD.